The clone carrying this T cell receptor beta chain was recorded once. The entry originates in a study of T cells after posttransplantation cyclophosphamide. This CDR3 is 15 amino acids long. In germline, CDR1 is SGHRS, CDR2 YFSETQ. The V and J ends lost 1 base and 2 bases respectively, with 12 bases between them. Generated by immunoSEQ multiplex PCR, the TCRdb table keeps only in-frame clones and is missing some. The sample holds 50,000 to 60,000 clones, roughly 94% seen once. On the day of bone marrow donation, the related graft donor provided peripheral blood. This chain uses TRBV5-1 with TRBJ2-5; D not certain. The sequenced sample was PBMCs. This clonotype was obtained from a young woman in good health and a related stem cell transplant donor. CDR3 residues: CASSLNGNRQETQYF. The CDR3 nucleotides read TGCGCCAGCAGCTTGAATGGTAACAGACAAGAGACCCAGTACTTC. Using reference TRBV5-1 and TRBJ2-5 for the parts outside the CDR3, the full variable domain is KAGVTQTPRYLIKTRGQQVTLSCSPISGHRSVSWYQQTPGQGLQFLFEYFSETQRNKGNFPGRFSGRQFSNSRSEMNVSTLELGDSALYLCASSLNGNRQETQYFGPGTRLLVL.